The sequence of this T cell receptor (beta chain) was determined in a study of T cells after yellow fever vaccination. Trimming removed 5 bases at V and 6 bases at J, with 9 bases between. This CDR3 spans 11 amino acids. The germline gives CDR1 DFQATT, CDR2 SNEGSKA (reference sequence). TCRdb re-called the 5' RACE reads with MiXCR, one entry per CDR3 protein. The sample comprises some 49,000 distinct CDR3 sequences, roughly 6.4% of which are singletons, and roughly 10% rests with the top ten. This clonotype was seen at least ten times. This TCR was recovered from a man aged 25 to 40 who received the YFV17D yellow fever vaccine. The material sequenced was PBMCs, either bulk or a sorted T-cell subset (CD4+, CD8+, memory, or dextramer-sorted; not recorded which), taken 45 days after the yellow fever booster vaccination. The rearrangement joins TRBV20-1 to TRBJ2-3; D gene uncertain. The CDR3 nucleotides read TGCAGTGCTCCCTTCCTGGATACGCAGTATTTT. It yields the protein CSAPFLDTQYF.